One sample yielded the 22 T cell receptor beta chains listed below, sequenced in a study of neurological immune-mediated disorders. In TCRdb, the 5' RACE reads were re-called with MiXCR into one record per CDR3 protein. The sample holds about 60,000 distinct CDR3 sequences; about 3.7% are singletons and the top ten take roughly 2.2%. Sequenced material: PBMCs. Every receptor here comes from a woman aged 45-59 years with multiple sclerosis.

At least ten counts were recorded for this clonotype. The J gene is TRBJ2-7, the V gene TRBV6-1, with TRBD1 matching 8 bases. Per the germline V gene, CDR1 is MNHNS and CDR2 is SASEGT. CDR3 length: 13 residues. J gave up 4 bases and V 7 bases, and 6 bases lay outside the gene matches. CDR3 coding DNA: TGTGCCAGCACCTGGGACAGGCTTTACGAGCAGTACTTC. Protein product: CASTWDRLYEQYF.

This clonotype was detected many times. The V gene is TRBV6-1, the J gene TRBJ2-1, with 12 bases identical to TRBD2. Germline V CDR1 and CDR2: MNHNS, SASEGT. The V gene end was trimmed by 7 bases and the J gene end by 9 bases; junction bases not matched to a gene: 7. This CDR3 spans 14 amino acids. The CDR3 protein is CASTGLAGGTEQFF. CDR3 bases: TGTGCCAGCACGGGGCTAGCGGGAGGGACTGAGCAGTTCTTC.

This clonotype was recorded many times. The chain joins TRBV20-1 to TRBJ2-1; D not certain. Trimming took off 1 base at V and 0 bases at J, with 10 bases between the two ends. The CDR3 contains 15 residues. CDR1 and CDR2 (germline): DFQATT, SNEGSKA (reference sequence). In DNA form, the CDR3 reads TGCAGTGCTAGAGTACTCCTAGACTCCTACAATGAGCAGTTCTTC. As protein: CSARVLLDSYNEQFF.

This clonotype was seen a handful of times. The chain recombines TRBV11-2 with TRBJ2-3, with D perhaps TRBD2 (6 bases). Germline lookup yields CDR1 SGHAT and CDR2 FQNNGV. V lost 3 bases and J 0 bases, leaving 19 bases between the germline ends. The CDR3 is made up of 18 amino acids. CDR3 sequence reads: CASSFKISSVSSTDTQYF. The CDR3 nucleotides read TGTGCCAGCAGCTTTAAAATCTCTAGCGTATCTAGCACAGATACGCAGTATTTT.

This clonotype was recorded many times. This sequence joins TRBV10-3 and TRBJ2-6; maybe TRBD1 (5 bases). The CDR3 spans 14 residues. In germline, CDR1 is ENHRY, CDR2 SYGVKD. Trimming took 4 bases from V and 1 from J, leaving 5 bases between them. The CDR3 DNA reads as TGTGCCATCAGTGCAGGGTCTGGGGCCAACGTCCTGACTTTC. Its protein is CAISAGSGANVLTF.

This clonotype was observed at least ten times. J is TRBJ2-1 and V is TRBV7-2; no clear D. The V and J ends lost 9 bases and 1 base respectively, with 13 bases between them. Per germline, CDR1 SGHTA and CDR2 FQGNSA. The CDR3 totals 14 residues. The CDR3 loop is CASLRVGSYNEQFF. The CDR3 nucleotides are TGTGCCAGTCTCCGGGTGGGTTCCTACAATGAGCAGTTCTTC.

This clonotype was observed at least ten times. CDR3 DNA: TGCGCCAGCAGCCAAGGACAGGGGGAGGGGAATGAAAAACTGTTTTTT. The encoded protein is CASSQGQGEGNEKLFF. The J gene is TRBJ1-4, the V gene TRBV4-3; the match to TRBD1 covers 9 bases. CDR1 and CDR2 (germline): LGHNA, YSLEER. CDR3 length: 16 amino acids. V lost 1 base and J lost 5; bases outside the gene matches: 5.

Ten or more counts support this clonotype. The gene calls are TRBV20-1 and TRBJ2-1; 13 nucleotides line up with TRBD2. The CDR3 runs 15 residues. The J segment lost 5 bases and the V segment lost 1 base, leaving 2 bases of the junction unmatched. Germline loops: CDR1 DFQATT, CDR2 SNEGSKA (reference sequence). The CDR3 spells CSARGGTSGNNEQFF. DNA of the CDR3: TGCAGTGCTAGAGGGGGGACTAGCGGGAACAATGAGCAGTTCTTC.

This clonotype was observed many times. The rearrangement uses TRBV6-6 and TRBJ1-6; 8 positions match TRBD1. V was clipped by 5 bases and J by 10 bases; unmatched bases: 13. CDR1 is MNHNY, CDR2 SVGAGI, per germline (reference sequence). CDR3 size: 16 residues. CDR3 sequence reads: CASSPNQGQAMSPLHF. The CDR3, as DNA: TGTGCCAGCAGTCCAAATCAGGGACAGGCAATGTCACCCCTCCACTTT.

This clonotype has a count of ten or more. The chain combines TRBV20-1 with TRBJ2-1, with D possibly being TRBD1 or TRBD2 (5 bases each). V was shortened by 3 bases and J by 3 bases, with 15 bases between the two germline ends. Per the germline V gene, CDR1 is DFQATT and CDR2 is SNEGSKA (reference sequence). CDR3 length: 15 residues. The CDR3 DNA sequence: TGCAGTGCTAGCCCGAGAGGGACGAACTACAATGAGCAGTTCTTC. This translates into CSASPRGTNYNEQFF.

Only a few counts were recorded for this clonotype. This chain links TRBV20-1 with TRBJ2-3; D uncertain. V lost 1 base and J lost 5, with 16 bases in between. This CDR3 contains 15 residues. Germline values: CDR1 DFQATT, CDR2 SNEGSKA (reference sequence). The CDR3 bases are TGCAGTGCTAGAGTCCCTGCGGTGGTACTAGATACGCAGTATTTT. This encodes CSARVPAVVLDTQYF.

The gene calls are TRBV18 and TRBJ1-5; D might be TRBD1 (5 bases). Germline V gives CDR1 KGHSH, CDR2 LQKENI. The V and J ends lost 3 bases and 5 bases respectively, with 17 bases between them. The CDR3 runs to 16 residues. CDR3 sequence reads: CASSPSGEGRHQPQHF. CDR3 DNA sequence: TGTGCCAGCTCACCTTCGGGGGAAGGTAGGCATCAGCCCCAGCATTTT. Together with reference TRBV18 and TRBJ1-5, the CDR3 gives the full variable domain: NAGVMQNPRHLVRRRGQEARLRCSPMKGHSHVYWYRQLPEEGLKFMVYLQKENIIDESGMPKERFSAEFPKEGPSILRIQQVVRGDSAAYFCASSPSGEGRHQPQHFGDGTRLSIL.

At least ten counts were recorded for this clonotype. This chain links TRBV7-2 with TRBJ2-7; D is ambiguous. The CDR3 length is 12 residues. With 1 base removed from V and 3 bases from J, the gap between germline ends came to 4 bases. Looked up from germline, CDR1 is SGHTA and CDR2 is FQGNSA. The CDR3 spells CASSLVFYEQYF. The CDR3 coding sequence is TGTGCCAGCAGCTTAGTTTTCTACGAGCAGTACTTC.

This clonotype was found many times. The chain combines TRBV7-2 with TRBJ2-7, with TRBD2 identical over 8 bases. After removal of 5 bases from V and 6 bases from J, the junction contained 21 bases not matched to a gene. The CDR3 extends over 18 amino acids. Germline V gene lookup returns CDR1 SGHTA and CDR2 FQGNSA. The CDR3 loop is CASSLRGGPGTRTIEQYF. The CDR3 DNA sequence: TGTGCCAGCAGCCTAAGAGGGGGTCCAGGGACTAGAACTATCGAGCAGTACTTC.

This clonotype was counted ten times or more. The chain joins TRBV7-2 to TRBJ2-3; no firm D call. V dropped 2 bases and J dropped 4 bases, with 7 bases sitting between them. CDR1 is SGHTA and CDR2 is FQGNSA in the germline V gene. The CDR3 totals 13 residues. The CDR3 loop is CASSLRIADTQYF. For the CDR3, the DNA is TGTGCCAGCAGCTTACGTATCGCAGATACGCAGTATTTT.

This clonotype was detected many times. This chain uses TRBV20-1 with TRBJ2-3, with 10 bases that match TRBD2. This CDR3 spans 16 amino acids. J gave up 6 bases and V 3 bases, and 12 bases lay outside the gene matches. Germline loops: CDR1 DFQATT, CDR2 SNEGSKA (reference sequence). The CDR3 DNA sequence: TGCAGTGCTAGTCGAGCGGGAGGGCCCTCGGCGGATACGCAGTATTTT. Protein product: CSASRAGGPSADTQYF.

In its sample, this clonotype was seen many times. The chain couples TRBV11-3 to TRBJ2-5; 12 nucleotides agree with TRBD2. The germline V gene encodes CDR1 SGHNT and CDR2 YENEEA. The CDR3 consists of 16 residues. The J segment lost 4 bases and the V segment lost 0 bases, leaving 3 bases of the junction unmatched. The CDR3 protein is CASSLEVTSGRETQYF. CDR3 bases: TGTGCCAGCAGCTTAGAGGTGACTAGCGGGAGAGAGACCCAGTACTTC.

The rearrangement uses TRBV20-1 and TRBJ1-5; 9 bases agree with TRBD1. Germline V gene data show CDR1 as DFQATT and CDR2 as SNEGSKA (reference sequence). The V and J ends lost 6 bases and 6 bases, in that order; junction bases with no gene match: 3. The length of the CDR3 is 12 residues. In nucleotides, the CDR3 is TGCAGTGCCCGGACAGGGGTTCAGCCCCAGCATTTT. It encodes CSARTGVQPQHF.

This clonotype was observed at least ten times. The J gene is TRBJ1-4, the V gene TRBV7-2; a possible D gene is TRBD1 (6 bases). The CDR3 is made up of 14 amino acids. From germline, CDR1 is SGHTA and CDR2 FQGNSA. V lost 6 bases to trimming and J lost 8 bases, with 16 bases between them. The CDR3 sequence: CASRVDLTGEKLFF. In DNA, the CDR3 is TGTGCCAGCAGAGTCGACTTAACAGGGGAAAAACTGTTTTTT.

The rearrangement uses TRBV7-9 and TRBJ1-1, with TRBD1 matching over 7 bases. The CDR3 is made up of 16 amino acids. CDR1 and CDR2 from the germline V gene are SEHNR and FQNEAQ (reference sequence). V dropped 7 bases and J dropped 0; count of bases not matched to a gene: 11. CDR3 coding DNA: TGTGCCAGCACCAAAACAGGGGTCACAATGAACACTGAAGCTTTCTTT. Residues: CASTKTGVTMNTEAFF.

Only a few counts were recorded for this clonotype. The chain couples TRBV7-2 to TRBJ1-2, with a possible D match to TRBD1 (6 bases). The length of the CDR3 is 18 residues. Between the trimmed V and J ends, which lost 0 bases and 5 bases, there was a span of 22 bases. Germline CDR1 SGHTA, CDR2 FQGNSA. CDR3 sequence: CASSLARGAGGRAYGYTF. The CDR3 DNA reads TGTGCCAGCAGCTTAGCCCGGGGCGCGGGGGGCAGGGCGTATGGCTACACCTTC.

This clonotype was seen many times. The V and J genes are TRBV5-1 and TRBJ2-1; tentatively, D is TRBD2 (6 bases). The CDR3 extends over 13 amino acids. V was cut by 0 bases and J by 6 bases, with 7 bases left in between. Germline V gives CDR1 SGHRS, CDR2 YFSETQ. The CDR3 reads CASSLGLVNEQFF. Written as DNA, the CDR3 is TGCGCCAGCAGCTTGGGACTAGTCAATGAGCAGTTCTTC.